This TCR beta chain was sequenced in a study of metastatic and nonmetastatic thyroid tumors. TCRdb re-called the PCR reads through MiXCR. The sample consists of 50,000 to 65,000 clones, approximately 4.1% of them appearing once. CDR3 length: 14 amino acids. CDR1 is LGHDT, CDR2 YNNKEL, per germline (reference sequence). The trim removed 2 bases at V and 6 bases at J, leaving 6 bases unmatched. This clone showed up many times. All patients were untreated before thyroid surgery. The chain couples TRBV3-1 to TRBJ2-5, with 7 bases matching TRBD2. What was sequenced was blood. This TCR was recovered from a female donor with papillary thyroid cancer or a benign thyroid nodule (not recorded which). Some clones in this sample may be carry-over from other donors' samples. CDR3: CASSQRTSVKTQYF. In DNA form, the CDR3 reads TGTGCCAGCAGCCAAAGGACTAGTGTAAAGACCCAGTACTTC.